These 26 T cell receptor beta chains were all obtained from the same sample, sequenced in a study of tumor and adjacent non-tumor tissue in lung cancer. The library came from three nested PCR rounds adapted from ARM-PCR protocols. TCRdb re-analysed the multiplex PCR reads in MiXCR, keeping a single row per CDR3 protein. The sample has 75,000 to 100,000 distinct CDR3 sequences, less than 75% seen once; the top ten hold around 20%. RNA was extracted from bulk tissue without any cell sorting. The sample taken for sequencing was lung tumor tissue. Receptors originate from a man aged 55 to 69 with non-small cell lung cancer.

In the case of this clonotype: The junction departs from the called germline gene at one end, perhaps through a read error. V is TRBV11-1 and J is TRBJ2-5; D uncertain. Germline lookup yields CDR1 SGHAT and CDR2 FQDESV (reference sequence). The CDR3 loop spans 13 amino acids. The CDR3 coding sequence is TGTACCAGCAACTTTGCCCAACGAGAGACCCAGTACTTC. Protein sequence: CTSNFAQRETQYF.

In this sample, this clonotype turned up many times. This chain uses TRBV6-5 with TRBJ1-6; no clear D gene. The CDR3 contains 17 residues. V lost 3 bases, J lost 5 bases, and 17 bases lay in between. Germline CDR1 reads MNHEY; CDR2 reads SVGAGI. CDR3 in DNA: TGTGCCAGCAGTTATTTCGCCAGTACTCTCCATAATTCACCCCTCCACTTT. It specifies CASSYFASTLHNSPLHF.

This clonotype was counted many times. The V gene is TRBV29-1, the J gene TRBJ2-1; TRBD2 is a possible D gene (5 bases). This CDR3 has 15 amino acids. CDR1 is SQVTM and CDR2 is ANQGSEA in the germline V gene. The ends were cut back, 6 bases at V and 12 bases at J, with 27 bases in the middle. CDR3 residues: CSVTRWLKRYEGQFF. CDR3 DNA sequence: TGCAGCGTGACTCGTTGGCTCAAGAGGTATGAGGGGCAGTTCTTC.

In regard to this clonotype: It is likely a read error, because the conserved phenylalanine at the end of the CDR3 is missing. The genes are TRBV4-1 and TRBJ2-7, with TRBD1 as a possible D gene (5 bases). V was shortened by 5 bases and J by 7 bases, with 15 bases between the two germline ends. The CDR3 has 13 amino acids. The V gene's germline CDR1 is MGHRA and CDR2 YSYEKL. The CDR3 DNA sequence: TGCGCCAGCAGCGGCAGGTTCGGACATGAGCAGTACCTC. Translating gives CASSGRFGHEQYL.

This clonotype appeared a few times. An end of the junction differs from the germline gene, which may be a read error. As DNA, the CDR3 is TGTGCCAGCAGAATCTTCCCTGGAAACATCATATATTTT. This encodes CASRIFPGNIIYF. The chain couples TRBV5-4 to TRBJ1-3; D is undetermined. CDR1 is SGHNT and CDR2 is YYREEE in the germline V gene (reference sequence). There are 13 residues in the CDR3.

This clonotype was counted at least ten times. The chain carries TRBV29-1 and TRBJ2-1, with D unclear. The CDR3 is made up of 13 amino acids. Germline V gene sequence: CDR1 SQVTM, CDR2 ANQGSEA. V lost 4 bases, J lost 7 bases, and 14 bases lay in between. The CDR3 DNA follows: TGCAGCGTTGGACGGATCGCCGCGAATGAGCAGTTCTTC. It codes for CSVGRIAANEQFF.

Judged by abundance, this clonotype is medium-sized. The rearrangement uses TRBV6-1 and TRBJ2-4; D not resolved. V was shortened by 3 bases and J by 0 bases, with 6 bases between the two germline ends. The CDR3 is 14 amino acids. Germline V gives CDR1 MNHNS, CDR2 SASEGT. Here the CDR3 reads CASSELEAKNIQYF. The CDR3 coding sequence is TGTGCCAGCAGTGAGTTGGAAGCCAAAAACATTCAGTACTTC.

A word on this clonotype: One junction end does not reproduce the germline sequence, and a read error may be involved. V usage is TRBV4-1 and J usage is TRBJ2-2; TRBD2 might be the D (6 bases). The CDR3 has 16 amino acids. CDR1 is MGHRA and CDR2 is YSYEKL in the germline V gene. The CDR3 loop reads CASNQGQGPAARELFF. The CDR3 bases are TGCGCCAGCAACCAAGGGCAAGGACCCGCCGCCCGGGAGCTGTTCTTT.

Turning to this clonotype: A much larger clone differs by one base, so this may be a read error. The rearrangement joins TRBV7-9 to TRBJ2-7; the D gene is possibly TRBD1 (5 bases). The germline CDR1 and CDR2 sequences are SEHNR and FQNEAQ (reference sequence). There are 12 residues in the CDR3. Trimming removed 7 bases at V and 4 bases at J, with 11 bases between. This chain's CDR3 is CASNSDTYEQYF. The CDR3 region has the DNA TGTGCCAGCAACTCGGACACTTACGAGCAGTACTTC.

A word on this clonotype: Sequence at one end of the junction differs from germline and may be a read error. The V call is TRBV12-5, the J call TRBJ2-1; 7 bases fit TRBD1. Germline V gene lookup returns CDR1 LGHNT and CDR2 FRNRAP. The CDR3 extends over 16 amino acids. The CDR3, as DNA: TGTGCTAGTGGTTTGGTACCAGGACAGGCTACCGATGAGCAGATCTTC. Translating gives CASGLVPGQATDEQIF.

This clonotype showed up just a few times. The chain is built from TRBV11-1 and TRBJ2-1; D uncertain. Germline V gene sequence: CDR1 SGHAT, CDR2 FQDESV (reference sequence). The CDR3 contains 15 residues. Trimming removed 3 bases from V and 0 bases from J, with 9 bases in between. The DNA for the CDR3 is TGTGCCAGCAGCTTTTGGCAGCCCTCCTACAATGAGCAGTTCTTC. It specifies CASSFWQPSYNEQFF.

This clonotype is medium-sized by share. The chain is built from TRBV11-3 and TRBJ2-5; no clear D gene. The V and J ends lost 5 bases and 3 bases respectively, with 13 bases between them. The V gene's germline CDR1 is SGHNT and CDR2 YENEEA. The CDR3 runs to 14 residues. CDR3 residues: CASSAENRKETQYF. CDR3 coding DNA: TGTGCCAGCAGCGCAGAAAATCGGAAAGAGACCCAGTACTTC.

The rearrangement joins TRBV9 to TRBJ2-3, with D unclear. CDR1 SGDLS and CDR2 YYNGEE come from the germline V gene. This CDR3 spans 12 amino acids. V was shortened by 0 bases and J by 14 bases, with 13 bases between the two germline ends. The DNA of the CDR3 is TGTGCCAGCAGCGTAGGAGGCGGTCTTGTGTATTTT. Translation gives CASSVGGGLVYF.

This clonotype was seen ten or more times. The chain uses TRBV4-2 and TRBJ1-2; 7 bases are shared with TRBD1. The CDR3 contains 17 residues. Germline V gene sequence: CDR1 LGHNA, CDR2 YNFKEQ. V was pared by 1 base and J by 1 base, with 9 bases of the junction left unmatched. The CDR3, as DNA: TGTGCCAGCAGCCAAGCTTCCGGGACAGAAGTTAACTATGGCTACACCTTC. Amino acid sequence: CASSQASGTEVNYGYTF.

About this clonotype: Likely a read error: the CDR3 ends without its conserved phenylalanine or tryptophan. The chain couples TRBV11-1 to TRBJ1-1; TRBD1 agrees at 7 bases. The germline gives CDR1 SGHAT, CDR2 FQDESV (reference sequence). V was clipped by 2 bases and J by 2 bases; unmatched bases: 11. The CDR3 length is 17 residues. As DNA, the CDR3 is TGTGCCAGCAGCTTATCCAGGGACAGCGCAGTTAACACTGAAGCTTTCTCT. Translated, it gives CASSLSRDSAVNTEAFS.

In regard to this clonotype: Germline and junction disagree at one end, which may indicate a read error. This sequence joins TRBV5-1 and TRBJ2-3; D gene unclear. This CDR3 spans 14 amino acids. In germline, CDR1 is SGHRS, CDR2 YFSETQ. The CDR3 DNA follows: TGCGCCAGCAGCCTAGAACAGAGAACAGATACGCAATATTTT. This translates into CASSLEQRTDTQYF.

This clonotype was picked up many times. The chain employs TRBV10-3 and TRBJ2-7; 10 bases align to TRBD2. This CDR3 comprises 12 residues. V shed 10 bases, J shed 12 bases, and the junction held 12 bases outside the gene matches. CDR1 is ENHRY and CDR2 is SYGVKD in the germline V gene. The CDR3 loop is CATWDQRGGSYF. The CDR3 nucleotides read TGTGCCACCTGGGATCAGCGGGGGGGCTCGTACTTC.

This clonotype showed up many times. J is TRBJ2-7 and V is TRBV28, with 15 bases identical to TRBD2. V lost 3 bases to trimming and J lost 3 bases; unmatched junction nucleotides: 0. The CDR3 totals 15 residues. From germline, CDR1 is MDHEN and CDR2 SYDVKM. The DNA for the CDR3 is TGTGCCAGCAGTTTGGGACTAGCGGGAGGCTACGAGCAGTACTTC. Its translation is CASSLGLAGGYEQYF.

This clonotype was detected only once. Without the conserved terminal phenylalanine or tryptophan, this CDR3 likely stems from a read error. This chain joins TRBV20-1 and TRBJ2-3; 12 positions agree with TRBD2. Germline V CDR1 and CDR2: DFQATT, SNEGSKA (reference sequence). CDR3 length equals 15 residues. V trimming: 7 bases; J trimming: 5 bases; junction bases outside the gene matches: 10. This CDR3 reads CSDSSGRAGVDTQYV. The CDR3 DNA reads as TGCAGTGACTCTAGCGGGAGGGCCGGGGTAGATACGCAGTATGTT.

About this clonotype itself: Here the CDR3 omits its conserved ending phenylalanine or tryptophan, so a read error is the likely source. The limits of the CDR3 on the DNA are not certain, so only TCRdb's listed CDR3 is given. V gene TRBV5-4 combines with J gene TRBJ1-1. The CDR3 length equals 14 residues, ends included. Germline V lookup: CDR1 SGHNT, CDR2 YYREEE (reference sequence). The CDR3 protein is CASKSWSALTETFL.

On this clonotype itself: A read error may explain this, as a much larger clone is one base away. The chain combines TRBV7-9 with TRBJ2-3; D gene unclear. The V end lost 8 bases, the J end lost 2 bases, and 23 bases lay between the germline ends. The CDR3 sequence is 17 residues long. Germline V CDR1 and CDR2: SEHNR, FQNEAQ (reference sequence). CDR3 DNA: TGTGCCAGCCCACTACCAACCGGGCGGTTCTACACAGATACGCAGTATTTT. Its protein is CASPLPTGRFYTDTQYF.

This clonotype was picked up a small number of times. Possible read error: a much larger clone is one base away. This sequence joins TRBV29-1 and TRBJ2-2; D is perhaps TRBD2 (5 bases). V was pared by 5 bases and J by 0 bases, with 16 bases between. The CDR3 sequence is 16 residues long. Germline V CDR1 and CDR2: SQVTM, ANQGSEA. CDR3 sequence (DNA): TGCAGCGTTATTCTGCCCCAGAGGGCGAACACCGGGGAGCTGTTTTTT. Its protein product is CSVILPQRANTGELFF.

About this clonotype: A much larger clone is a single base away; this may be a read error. CDR3 nucleotide sequence: TGCAGCGTGCAACATGGTAACAATCAGCCCCAGCATTTT. Encoded protein: CSVQHGNNQPQHF. The V gene is TRBV29-1, the J gene TRBJ1-5; D call uncertain. The CDR3 covers 13 residues. CDR1 and CDR2 (germline): SQVTM, ANQGSEA. V shed 6 bases and J shed 3 bases, with 12 bases lying between them.

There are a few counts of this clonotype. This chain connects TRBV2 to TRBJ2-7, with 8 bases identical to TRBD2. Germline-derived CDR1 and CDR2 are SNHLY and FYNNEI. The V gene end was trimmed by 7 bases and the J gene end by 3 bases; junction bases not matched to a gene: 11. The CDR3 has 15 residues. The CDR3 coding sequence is TGTGCCAGCAAGTTCTTAGAGACTAGCGACTACGAGCAGTACTTC. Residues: CASKFLETSDYEQYF.

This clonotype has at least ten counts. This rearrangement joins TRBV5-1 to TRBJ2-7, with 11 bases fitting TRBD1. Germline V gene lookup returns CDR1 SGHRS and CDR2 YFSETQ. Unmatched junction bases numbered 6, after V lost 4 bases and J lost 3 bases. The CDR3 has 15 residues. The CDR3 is CASSPRTGGLYEQYF. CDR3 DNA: TGCGCCAGCAGCCCTAGGACAGGGGGCCTCTACGAGCAGTACTTC.

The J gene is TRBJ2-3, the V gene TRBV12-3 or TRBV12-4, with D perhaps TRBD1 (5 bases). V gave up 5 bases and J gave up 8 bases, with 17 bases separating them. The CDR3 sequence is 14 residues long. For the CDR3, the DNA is TGTGCCAGCAGTCACCCTGGCAGGGCCGGTACGCAGTATTTT. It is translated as CASSHPGRAGTQYF.